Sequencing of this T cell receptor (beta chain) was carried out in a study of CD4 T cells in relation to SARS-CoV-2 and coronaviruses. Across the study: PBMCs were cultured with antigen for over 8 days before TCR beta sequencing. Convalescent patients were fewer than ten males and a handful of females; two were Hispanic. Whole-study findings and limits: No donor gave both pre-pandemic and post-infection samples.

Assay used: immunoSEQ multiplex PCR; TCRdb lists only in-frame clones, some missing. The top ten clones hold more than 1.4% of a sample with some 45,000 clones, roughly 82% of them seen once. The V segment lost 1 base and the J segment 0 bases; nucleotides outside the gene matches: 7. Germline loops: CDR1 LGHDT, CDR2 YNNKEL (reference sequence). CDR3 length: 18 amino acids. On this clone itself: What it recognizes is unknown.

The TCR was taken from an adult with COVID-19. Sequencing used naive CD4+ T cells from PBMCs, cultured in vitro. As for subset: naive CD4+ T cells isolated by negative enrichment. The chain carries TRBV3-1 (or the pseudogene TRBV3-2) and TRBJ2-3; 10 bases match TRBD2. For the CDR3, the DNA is TGTGCCAGCAGCCAAGGGACTAGCGGCTCTACTAGCACAGATACGCAGTATTTT. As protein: CASSQGTSGSTSTDTQYF.